This passage covers 32 T cell receptor beta chains from one sample sequenced in a study of CD8 T cells in Susac syndrome (dated by TCRdb to about 2019). The method was the immunoSEQ multiplex PCR assay. RNA was extracted using the RNeasy kit, and about 0.5 to 1 ug of the RNA was reverse transcribed with random hexamers. TCRdb trimmed public reads at Q25 via fastp, called clones via MiXCR and kept in-frame beta chains. CDR3 protein sequences are deduplicated, and each keeps its most common genes and DNA. Here the sample has some 240,000 distinct CDR3 sequences; roughly 95% occur a single time. Approximately 0.1% of the sample is held by the ten biggest clonotypes. The material sequenced was CD4+ T cells from PBMCs. These receptor sequences come from a human donor with Susac syndrome.

The chain is built from TRBV6-2 or TRBV6-3 and TRBJ2-5; D may be TRBD1 (5 bases). Germline lookup yields CDR1 MNHEY and CDR2 SVGEGT. V lost 7 bases, J lost 5 bases, and 8 bases lay in between. The CDR3 contains 11 residues. DNA of the CDR3: TGTGCCAGCACTCCAGGGGAGACCCAGTACTTC. It codes for CASTPGETQYF.

This chain connects TRBV25-1 to TRBJ2-5; D is possibly TRBD1 (6 bases). The CDR3 has 15 residues. CDR1 and CDR2 (germline): MGHDK, SYGVNS. The V gene lost 4 bases and the J gene lost 0 bases, with 12 bases spanning the gap. The CDR3 here is CASSADRSYQETQYF. CDR3 sequence (DNA): TGTGCCAGCAGTGCGGACAGATCGTACCAAGAGACCCAGTACTTC.

The chain couples TRBV28 to TRBJ2-5, with D possibly TRBD2 on 6 matching bases. The germline V and J ends were trimmed by 5 bases and 5 bases, with 18 bases remaining between them. This CDR3 region has 15 residues. Germline-derived CDR1 and CDR2 are MDHEN and SYDVKM. CDR3 protein: CASSKTGLAKETQYF. The CDR3 DNA follows: TGTGCCAGCAGTAAAACGGGACTCGCAAAGGAGACCCAGTACTTC.

The chain carries TRBV2 and TRBJ2-3; D might be TRBD2 (6 bases). Germline V gene lookup returns CDR1 SNHLY and CDR2 FYNNEI. The ends were cut back, 11 bases at V and 6 bases at J, with 18 bases in the middle. This CDR3 is 13 amino acids long. The CDR3 protein is CARSGVKGDTQYF. The CDR3 region has the DNA TGTGCCCGGTCGGGGGTGAAAGGGGATACGCAGTATTTT.

This chain uses TRBV11-2 with TRBJ2-3, with D hard to call. CDR3 length: 12 residues. Trimming pared 4 bases from V and 5 bases from J, leaving 7 bases between. Germline CDR1 reads SGHAT; CDR2 reads FQNNGV. The CDR3 loop reads CASSSLLDTQYF. As DNA, the CDR3 is TGTGCCAGCAGCTCTCTCCTAGATACGCAGTATTTT.

This clonotype was seen once. The chain joins TRBV7-9 to TRBJ1-1; 7 bases match TRBD1. CDR3 length: 15 amino acids. Per germline, CDR1 SEHNR and CDR2 FQNEAQ (reference sequence). V lost 0 bases, J lost 11 bases, and 12 bases stayed unmatched. Here the CDR3 reads CASSLAGTDLVGAFF. Here the CDR3 DNA reads TGTGCCAGCAGCTTAGCGGGGACAGACCTCGTTGGGGCTTTCTTT.

The V gene is TRBV5-1, the J gene TRBJ1-2; 7 bases are a match to TRBD1. This CDR3 has 18 residues. The germline CDR1 and CDR2 sequences are SGHRS and YFSETQ. V lost 3 bases to trimming and J lost 4 bases; unmatched junction nucleotides: 18. The CDR3, as DNA: TGCGCCAGCAGCTATACGTCAGGGGGTCATACCCCAGGCTATGGCTACACCTTC. Amino acids: CASSYTSGGHTPGYGYTF.

The rearrangement uses TRBV15 and TRBJ2-7, with TRBD1 as a possible D gene (5 bases). The CDR3 has 17 amino acids. V was shortened by 1 base and J by 6 bases, with 22 bases between the two germline ends. Looked up from germline, CDR1 is LNHNV and CDR2 is YYDKDF (reference sequence). The CDR3 spells CATSRVPKGMSWFEQYF. The CDR3 coding sequence is TGTGCCACCAGCAGAGTACCGAAGGGGATGTCCTGGTTCGAGCAGTACTTC.

The rearrangement joins TRBV3-1 to TRBJ2-6; 8 bases line up with TRBD1. The germline V gene encodes CDR1 LGHDT and CDR2 YNNKEL (reference sequence). The CDR3 contains 18 residues. V lost 1 base, J lost 3 bases, and 8 bases stayed unmatched. The CDR3 nucleotides read TGTGCCAGCAGCCAAGTGAGGACAGGGTATGTTGGGGCCAACGTCCTGACTTTC. Encoded protein: CASSQVRTGYVGANVLTF.

V is TRBV7-2 and J is TRBJ2-1, with D tentatively TRBD1 or TRBD2 (5 bases each). The CDR3 is 13 residues long. Germline V gives CDR1 SGHTA, CDR2 FQGNSA. V was cut by 5 bases and J by 4 bases, with 9 bases left in between. CDR3 DNA: TGTGCCAGCAGCACGGGACGATACAATGAGCAGTTCTTC. Amino acid sequence: CASSTGRYNEQFF.

This chain links TRBV20-1 with TRBJ2-7; 11 bases agree with TRBD2. The CDR3 totals 16 residues. Germline trimming cut 3 bases from V and 0 bases from J; bases unmatched to any gene: 7. The germline CDR1 and CDR2 sequences are DFQATT and SNEGSKA (reference sequence). The CDR3: CSARTSGVTSSYEQYF. CDR3 DNA sequence: TGCAGTGCTAGGACTAGCGGGGTAACGAGCTCCTACGAGCAGTACTTC.

The chain links TRBV5-1 to TRBJ1-1; possibly TRBD1 for D (6 bases). Trimming removed 5 bases from V and 4 bases from J, with 18 bases in between. This CDR3 is 15 amino acids long. Germline loops: CDR1 SGHRS, CDR2 YFSETQ. The CDR3 DNA follows: TGCGCCAGCAGACGCGAACAGGGAGGAGGCACTGAAGCTTTCTTT. Encoded protein: CASRREQGGGTEAFF.

The gene calls are TRBV20-1 and TRBJ2-7; 8 nucleotides line up with TRBD1. The CDR3 loop spans 15 amino acids. The V segment lost 3 bases and the J segment 4 bases; nucleotides outside the gene matches: 11. CDR1 is DFQATT, CDR2 SNEGSKA, per germline (reference sequence). CDR3 DNA sequence: TGCAGTGCTAGCCGTCCGACAGGGGAGAATTACGAGCAGTACTTC. Protein product: CSASRPTGENYEQYF.

The chain has TRBV6-5 and TRBJ1-1; no definite D call. V gave up 0 bases and J gave up 1 base, with 9 bases separating them. Germline V gene sequence: CDR1 MNHEY, CDR2 SVGAGI. The CDR3 is made up of 15 amino acids. In DNA form, the CDR3 reads TGTGCCAGCAGTTACTCGTATCCGGCGAACACTGAAGCTTTCTTT. Encoded protein: CASSYSYPANTEAFF.

The rearrangement joins TRBV21-1 to TRBJ2-1; the table's TRBD1 call for D was not verified on the DNA. TRBV21-1 is a documented pseudogene. The CDR3 runs 13 residues. The CDR3 coding sequence is TGTGCCAGCCTACACAGGGTTCACAATGAGCAGTTCTTC. Its translation: CASLHRVHNEQFF.

The chain couples TRBV7-9 to TRBJ1-5; no clear D. This CDR3 spans 11 amino acids. Trimming shortened V by 5 bases and J by 9 bases, and 8 bases separated the two germline ends. Germline V gives CDR1 SEHNR, CDR2 FQNEAQ (reference sequence). The CDR3 DNA reads TGTGCCAGCAGCCCATTAGGGCCCCAGCATTTT. It is translated as CASSPLGPQHF.

The chain joins TRBV9 to TRBJ2-3; 9 nucleotides match TRBD1. This CDR3 spans 16 amino acids. CDR1 and CDR2 from the germline V gene are SGDLS and YYNGEE. V lost 1 base, J lost 2 bases, and 5 bases stayed unmatched. CDR3 in amino acids: CASSVRDRANTDTQYF. CDR3 coding DNA: TGTGCCAGCAGCGTACGGGACAGGGCTAACACAGATACGCAGTATTTT.

V is TRBV6-6 and J is TRBJ2-1; a possible D gene is TRBD1 (6 bases). There are 15 residues in the CDR3. V was pared by 2 bases and J by 5 bases, with 13 bases between. Germline CDR1 reads MNHNY; CDR2 reads SVGAGI (reference sequence). CDR3 loop: CASSYGVGHDNEQFF. The DNA for the CDR3 is TGTGCCAGCAGTTACGGGGTGGGACACGACAATGAGCAGTTCTTC.

Here the CDR3 reads CASPWDEQFF. The CDR3 DNA sequence: TGTGCCAGCCCGTGGGATGAGCAGTTCTTC. The chain joins TRBV7-9 to TRBJ2-1; unclear D gene. The CDR3 is 10 residues long. Trimming stripped 8 bases from V and 8 bases from J, with 7 bases between. Germline CDR1 reads SEHNR; CDR2 reads FQNEAQ (reference sequence).

Written as DNA, the CDR3 is TGCGCCAGCAGCCAAGATGGGGGGCGAGGGTACAGCACAGATACGCAGTATTTT. Its translation is CASSQDGGRGYSTDTQYF. The V call is TRBV4-1, the J call TRBJ2-3; D is possibly TRBD1 or TRBD2 (6 bases each). CDR1 and CDR2 (germline): MGHRA, YSYEKL. The CDR3 has 18 amino acids. Trimming removed 0 bases at V and 0 bases at J, with 16 bases between.

The chain has TRBV29-1 and TRBJ2-1, with 13 bases matching TRBD2. Germline values: CDR1 SQVTM, CDR2 ANQGSEA. The CDR3 extends over 12 amino acids. CDR3 loop: CSGTSGVNEQFF. The CDR3 nucleotides are TGCAGTGGGACTAGCGGGGTTAATGAGCAGTTCTTC.

The rearrangement uses TRBV14 and TRBJ2-3; 8 bases match TRBD1. This CDR3 comprises 15 residues. With 4 bases clipped from V and 0 bases from J, the junction kept 3 bases outside the gene matches. Germline V gene sequence: CDR1 SGHDN, CDR2 FVKESK. The CDR3 loop reads CASSLRTGSTDTQYF. In DNA form, the CDR3 reads TGTGCCAGCAGCCTTCGGACAGGGAGCACAGATACGCAGTATTTT.

The chain combines TRBV4-1 with TRBJ1-5; D unclear. Trimming cost V 0 bases and J 9 bases, with 18 bases left between them. Germline V gene data show CDR1 as MGHRA and CDR2 as YSYEKL. The CDR3 is 16 amino acids. CDR3 loop: CASSQDRRMGSAPQHF. The CDR3 nucleotides read TGCGCCAGCAGCCAAGATCGCCGTATGGGGTCGGCGCCCCAGCATTTT.

V is TRBV19 and J is TRBJ2-7, with 9 bases aligning to TRBD1. The CDR3 covers 16 residues. The germline V gene has CDR1 LNHDA and CDR2 SQIVND (reference sequence). V lost 2 bases and J lost 1; bases outside the gene matches: 6. This chain's CDR3 is CASSITPGQGSYEQYF. In DNA form, the CDR3 reads TGTGCCAGTAGTATAACTCCGGGACAGGGATCCTACGAGCAGTACTTC.

The chain has TRBV28 and TRBJ2-5, with TRBD2 as a possible D gene (6 bases). Trimming took 4 bases from V and 5 from J, leaving 14 bases between them. CDR1 and CDR2 from the germline V gene are MDHEN and SYDVKM. The CDR3 spans 14 residues. The CDR3 nucleotides read TGTGCCAGCAGTTCTGCGGGATGGGAGGAGACCCAGTACTTC. Translated, it gives CASSSAGWEETQYF.

Note on this clonotype: Its ends do not fully match the called genes, so a read error is possible. This chain joins TRBV6-2 or TRBV6-3 and TRBJ2-1; possibly TRBD1 for D (6 bases). Germline CDR1 is MNHEY and CDR2 is SVGEGT. The CDR3 covers 17 residues. The CDR3 loop is CASSYSPPRGIYNEQSF. The CDR3 DNA sequence: TGTGCCAGCAGTTACTCCCCCCCGAGGGGGATATACAATGAGCAGTCCTTC.

The chain employs TRBV25-1 and TRBJ1-4; 7 bases are a match to TRBD1. Trimming removed 6 bases from V and 8 bases from J; junction bases left unmatched: 9. The length of the CDR3 is 14 residues. Germline CDR1 is MGHDK and CDR2 is SYGVNS. CDR3 region: CASRDRDSQEKLFF. Written as DNA, the CDR3 is TGTGCCAGCAGGGACCGGGACAGTCAGGAAAAACTGTTTTTT. The full variable domain, rest sourced from reference TRBV25-1 and TRBJ1-4, is EADIYQTPRYLVIGTGKKITLECSQTMGHDKMYWYQQDPGMELHLIHYSYGVNSTEKGDLSSESTVSRIRTEHFPLTLESARPSHTSQYLCASRDRDSQEKLFFGSGTQLSVL.

This chain connects TRBV29-1 to TRBJ1-5; D is uncertain. CDR3 length: 12 amino acids. V was cut by 5 bases and J by 4 bases, with 9 bases left in between. Germline loops: CDR1 SQVTM, CDR2 ANQGSEA. CDR3 sequence reads: CSVLVGNQPQHF. Written as DNA, the CDR3 is TGCAGCGTTCTCGTTGGGAATCAGCCCCAGCATTTT.

This chain connects TRBV28 to TRBJ1-1; TRBD1 is a possible D gene (5 bases). Trimming left V 3 bases short and J 7 bases short, with 15 bases between. CDR3 length: 14 amino acids. The germline CDR1 and CDR2 sequences are MDHEN and SYDVKM. The CDR3 DNA reads TGTGCCAGCAGTTTTGTTGGGGGGAAAGGTGAAGCTTTCTTT. This sequence encodes CASSFVGGKGEAFF. Full variable domain (rest looked up from reference TRBV28 and TRBJ1-1): DVKVTQSSRYLVKRTGEKVFLECVQDMDHENMFWYRQDPGLGLRLIYFSYDVKMKEKGDIPEGYSVSREKKERFSLILESASTNQTSMYLCASSFVGGKGEAFFGQGTRLTVV.

This CDR3 reads CSVDKPTTVRGTSGLQKLFF. In DNA form, the CDR3 reads TGCAGCGTCGATAAACCTACGACAGTGCGGGGTACATCGGGCCTCCAAAAACTGTTTTTT. V and J are TRBV29-1 and TRBJ1-4; TRBD1 might be the D (5 bases). From germline, CDR1 is SQVTM and CDR2 ANQGSEA. There are 20 residues in the CDR3. With 6 bases removed from V and 9 bases from J, the gap between germline ends came to 38 bases.

J is TRBJ2-3 and V is TRBV20-1; 13 nucleotides match TRBD2. V dropped 4 bases and J dropped 3; count of bases not matched to a gene: 7. This CDR3 is built from 16 residues. CDR1 and CDR2 (germline): DFQATT, SNEGSKA (reference sequence). This CDR3 is CSANSRTSGSTDTQYF. The CDR3 coding sequence is TGCAGTGCTAACTCCCGGACTAGCGGGAGTACAGATACGCAGTATTTT.

J is TRBJ2-7 and V is TRBV2; a possible D gene is TRBD1 (5 bases). V gave up 7 bases and J gave up 4 bases, with 17 bases separating them. The CDR3 consists of 14 residues. Germline-derived CDR1 and CDR2 are SNHLY and FYNNEI. This chain's CDR3 is CASTGPEASYEQYF. CDR3 sequence (DNA): TGTGCCAGCACAGGGCCCGAAGCATCATACGAGCAGTACTTC.